The rows below give T cell receptor beta chains drawn from one sample of a study of blood T cell repertoires in COVID-19. Libraries were prepared by immunoSEQ multiplex PCR; TCRdb keeps only in-frame clonotypes and omits some of them. The sample yields 130,000 to 150,000 clones, around 79% seen once. Sequenced input: peripheral blood. The source of these receptors is a man aged 50 or older with active or convalescent COVID-19. Both conserved end residues are part of each CDR3. A D gene is named only where the DNA matches it firmly. Clone sizes are given selectively: once, few, many, or a class where the clone is expanded.

TRBD2 | TRBJ2-7 | TRBV18 | NA | TGTGCCAGCTCTCCCCCGAGCGGGGACGGCTACGAGCAGTACTTC | CASSPPSGDGYEQYF
NA | TRBJ2-1 | TRBV11-1 | NA | TGTGCCAGCAGCTTCGCGACAAATGAGCAGTTCTTC | CASSFATNEQFF
TRBD1 | TRBJ1-2 | TRBV7-9 | NA | TGTGCCAGCAGCCACGGACAGGGGGACTATGGCTACACCTTC | CASSHGQGDYGYTF
TRBD2 | TRBJ2-7 | TRBV7-9 | NA | TGTGCCAGCAGCGCAGGACTAGCGGGCCTCCCCTACGAGCAGTACTTC | CASSAGLAGLPYEQYF
NA | TRBJ2-7 | TRBV27 | NA | TGTGCCAGCAATGGGACGTTAAGGACAGTCTCCTACGAGCAGTACTTC | CASNGTLRTVSYEQYF
NA | TRBJ2-5 | TRBV7-3 | NA | TGTGCCAGCAGCTCAGGGGAGACCCAGTACTTC | CASSSGETQYF
NA | TRBJ2-4 | TRBV11-2 | NA | TGTGCCAGCAGCTTAGAGGCTTTTACCTTAGCCAAAAACATTCAGTACTTC | CASSLEAFTLAKNIQYF
TRBD1 | TRBJ1-2 | TRBV6-5 | NA | TGTGCCAGCAGTTTGACAGGGGCCTATGGCTACACCTTC | CASSLTGAYGYTF
NA | TRBJ2-5 | TRBV6-5 | NA | TGTGCGGGGGGGGGCGGAAAAGATCAGGAGACCCAGTACTTC | CAGGGGKDQETQYF
NA | TRBJ1-2 | TRBV30 | NA | TGTGCCTGGAGAAGGAGGCAGGGGACAAGAAACTATGGCTACACCTTC | CAWRRRQGTRNYGYTF
NA | TRBJ1-1 | TRBV28 | NA | TGTGCCAGCAGTGCCCAGGGCAGAGGATTGAACACTGAAGCTTTCTTT | CASSAQGRGLNTEAFF
TRBD2 | TRBJ2-1 | TRBV3-1/TRBV3-2 | once | TGTGCCAGCAGCCAGCTAGCGGGGGGATGGGGCAGGAATGAGCAGTTCTTC | CASSQLAGGWGRNEQFF
TRBD1 | TRBJ2-1 | TRBV27 | NA | TGTGCCAGCACGGGACAGGGGGCGAGTGAGCAGTTCTTC | CASTGQGASEQFF
TRBD1 | TRBJ2-3 | TRBV30 | NA | TGTGCCTGGAGTGCGGGACAGGGTAGGTCAGATACGCAGTATTTT | CAWSAGQGRSDTQYF
NA | TRBJ1-1 | TRBV28 | NA | TGTGCCAGCAGTTCCGGCACAGGGTCCACTGAAGCTTTCTTT | CASSSGTGSTEAFF
TRBD1 | TRBJ1-2 | TRBV19 | NA | TGTGCCAGTAGTGTTACAGGGGGCGCCGTCTATGGCTACACCTTC | CASSVTGGAVYGYTF
NA | TRBJ2-3 | TRBV12-3/TRBV12-4 | NA | TGTGCCAGCAGTTTAAGCGGAGATACGCAGTATTTT | CASSLSGDTQYF
TRBD1 | TRBJ1-2 | TRBV28 | NA | TGTGCCAGCAGTCCTCCAGCCGGGACAGCCTATGGCTACACCTTC | CASSPPAGTAYGYTF
TRBD2 | TRBJ2-1 | TRBV10-2 | NA | TGCGCCAGCAGTGAGTCCGCTAGCGGGAGAGGGCATGAGCAGTTCTTC | CASSESASGRGHEQFF
NA | TRBJ2-7 | TRBV30 | NA | TGTGCCTGCTGGCCGAGACGAGGGACCTACGAGCAGTACTTC | CACWPRRGTYEQYF